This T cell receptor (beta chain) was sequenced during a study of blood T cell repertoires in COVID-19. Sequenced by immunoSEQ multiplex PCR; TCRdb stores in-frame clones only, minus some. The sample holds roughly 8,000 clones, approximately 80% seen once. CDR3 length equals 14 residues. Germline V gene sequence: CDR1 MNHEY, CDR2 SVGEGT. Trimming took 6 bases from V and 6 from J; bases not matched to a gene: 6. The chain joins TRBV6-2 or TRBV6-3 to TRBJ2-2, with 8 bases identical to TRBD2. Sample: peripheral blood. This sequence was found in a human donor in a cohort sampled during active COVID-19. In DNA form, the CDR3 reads TGTGCCAGCAGCCCCGCGGGGGGCGCCGGGGAGCTGTTTTTT. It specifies CASSPAGGAGELFF.